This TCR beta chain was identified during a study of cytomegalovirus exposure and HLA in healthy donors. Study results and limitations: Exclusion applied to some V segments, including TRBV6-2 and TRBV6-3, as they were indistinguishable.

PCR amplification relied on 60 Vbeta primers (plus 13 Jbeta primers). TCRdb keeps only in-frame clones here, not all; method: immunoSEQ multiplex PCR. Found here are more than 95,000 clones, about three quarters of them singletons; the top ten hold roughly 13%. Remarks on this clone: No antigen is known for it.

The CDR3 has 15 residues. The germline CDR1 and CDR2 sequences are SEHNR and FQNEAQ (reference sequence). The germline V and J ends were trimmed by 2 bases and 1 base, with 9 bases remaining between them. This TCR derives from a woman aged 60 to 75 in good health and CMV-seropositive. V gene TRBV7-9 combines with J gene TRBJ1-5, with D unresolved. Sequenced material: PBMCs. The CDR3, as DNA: TGTGCCAGCAGCTTATCAGGTAACAGCAATCAGCCCCAGCATTTT. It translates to CASSLSGNSNQPQHF.